This TCR beta chain was observed in a study of regulatory T cells in long-lasting Graves disease. Researchers made TCR beta libraries by using iRepertoire HTBI primers and running Arm-PCR on CDR3 regions. As handled by the study authors: Analysis of the samples identified about 62 TRBV and more than eleven TRBJ segments. TCRdb re-analysed the multiplex PCR reads in MiXCR, keeping a single row per CDR3 protein. These V and J calls derive from TCRdb rather than the authors' analysis. The sample lists around 240,000 distinct CDR3 sequences; more than 15% were seen once. The study's findings and limits: When disease was persistent, TRBV28, TRBJ1-2 and TRBJ2-5 were the favored segments.

The CDR3 consists of 16 residues. The V gene's germline CDR1 is KGHSH and CDR2 LQKENI. V lost 0 bases and J lost 4; bases outside the gene matches: 4. This clonotype was seen at least ten times. Its antigen is unknown. Time point defined: newly diagnosed GD, antithyroid drugs for less than 3 months. There was RNA extracted from PBMCs, and the TCR library was made from it. This sample was also put to use in a study of T cells in Graves' hyperthyroidism and ophthalmopathy.

V gene TRBV18 combines with J gene TRBJ2-2; 8 positions match TRBD1. The sample consisted of peripheral blood mononuclear cells (PBMCs), taken at new diagnosis, from a patient treated with antithyroid drugs. The clonotype comes from a woman aged 25 to 39 with Graves disease. This CDR3 is CASSPPGTGLTGELFF. CDR3 nucleotide sequence: TGTGCCAGCTCACCACCAGGGACAGGCCTCACCGGGGAGCTGTTTTTT.